Listed below are T cell receptor beta chains from one sample, sequenced in a study of shared clonotypes between healthy human individuals. Data came from immunoSEQ multiplex PCR; TCRdb stores just in-frame clones and leaves some out. This table has some 2,000,000 clones, 95% appearing once. The specimen sequenced was naive CD4+ T cells sorted from blood. The receptors were gathered from a man between 18 and 29 years old in good health. CDR3s include the opening cysteine and the closing phenylalanine or tryptophan. The D gene is left open where the match is weak. Part of the rows lack a size; the others show once, few, many or a class for expanded clones.

v_call	clone_size	d_call	j_call	cdr3_nt	cdr3_aa
TRBV5-1	NA	NA	TRBJ1-1	TGCGCCAGCAGTTTTCAGGGGTCTAACACTGAAGCTTTCTTT	CASSFQGSNTEAFF
TRBV28	NA	NA	TRBJ1-2	TGTGCCAGCAGTCCTCCAGTGAGGGGGAAGGTTAAGGGCTACACCTTC	CASSPPVRGKVKGYTF
TRBV7-7	NA	NA	TRBJ1-1	TGTGCGTCAACAGGGTCCACTGAAGCTTTCTTT	CASTGSTEAFF
TRBV6-6	NA	NA	TRBJ2-7	TGTGCCAGCAGTTACTCGGAACCTGGGAGGAACGAGCAGTACTTC	CASSYSEPGRNEQYF
TRBV18	NA	NA	TRBJ2-1	TGTGCCAGCTCACTTATGAACAATGAGCAGTTCTTC	CASSLMNNEQFF
TRBV5-6	NA	NA	TRBJ1-2	TGTGCCAGCAGCTTGAAGGGGGGCGCATGGGGTTCTCATGGCTACACCTTC	CASSLKGGAWGSHGYTF
TRBV7-8	NA	TRBD2	TRBJ2-5	TGTGCCAGCAGGCGTTGGGGCGGGAGAGAGACCCAGTACTTC	CASRRWGGRETQYF
TRBV2	NA	TRBD1	TRBJ1-6	TGTGCCAGCATAATGCGACAGGGAAATTCACCCCTCCACTTT	CASIMRQGNSPLHF
TRBV10-3	NA	NA	TRBJ2-3	TGTGCCATCAGTTTCTCCGGGGCCCGAACTAGCACAGATACGCAGTATTTT	CAISFSGARTSTDTQYF
TRBV28	NA	NA	TRBJ1-2	TGTGCCAGCAGTCCAGGGCAAAACTATGGCTACACCTTC	CASSPGQNYGYTF
TRBV6-5	NA	TRBD1	TRBJ1-2	TGTGCCAGCAGTTACGCTACAGGGGGCGTCGGCTACACCTTC	CASSYATGGVGYTF
TRBV5-5	NA	TRBD2	TRBJ2-5	TGTGCCAGCAGCCCCCTTGGGCGGGAGAAGGGCCAAGAGACCCAGTACTTC	CASSPLGREKGQETQYF
TRBV11-2	NA	NA	TRBJ2-1	TGTGCCAGCAGGAAATCCCTCAATGAGCAGTTCTTC	CASRKSLNEQFF
TRBV27	NA	NA	TRBJ1-3	TGTGCCAGCAGTTTAAGGGCTGAGGGCTGGGGAACGACCATATATTTT	CASSLRAEGWGTTIYF
TRBV19	NA	TRBD1	TRBJ1-6	TGTGCCAGCCAGGGACAGAACGCTTCACCCCTCCACTTT	CASQGQNASPLHF
TRBV28	once	TRBD1	TRBJ2-2	TGTGCCAGCAGTTCAGGGGGCGGAATAACCGGGGAGCTGTTTTTT	CASSSGGGITGELFF
TRBV30	NA	NA	TRBJ2-3	TGTGCCTGGAGTAATGGGGCGAAGGGGACAGATACGCAGTATTTT	CAWSNGAKGTDTQYF
TRBV18	NA	NA	TRBJ2-5	TGTGCCAGCTCTTGGGGCGTACAAGAGACCCAGTACTTC	CASSWGVQETQYF
TRBV19	once	NA	TRBJ2-1	TGTGCCAGTAGTTCTAGCGCATCCTACAATGAGCAGTTCTTC	CASSSSASYNEQFF
TRBV10-3	NA	TRBD1	TRBJ2-7	TGTGCCAGCAGTGGAACCAGGGACAGGGGACAGGAGCAGTACTTC	CASSGTRDRGQEQYF
TRBV10-1	NA	TRBD2	TRBJ2-3	TGCGCCAGTCCCCTAGCGGGAGGGCCAGATACGCAGTATTTT	CASPLAGGPDTQYF
TRBV11-2	NA	NA	TRBJ1-5	TGTGCCAGCAGCTTAGACGGGGCTCGACAGCCCCAGCATTTT	CASSLDGARQPQHF
TRBV7-9	NA	NA	TRBJ1-6	TGTGCCAGCAGCTTAGTAAGTCAAGCACCCCTCCACTTT	CASSLVSQAPLHF
TRBV7-2	NA	NA	TRBJ2-1	TGTGCCAGCAGCGGTAGCGGAAGCTCCTACAATGAGCAGTTCTTC	CASSGSGSSYNEQFF
TRBV10-3	NA	NA	TRBJ1-2	TGTGCCATCAGTGATGAGGGTTTTAACTATGGCTACACCTTC	CAISDEGFNYGYTF